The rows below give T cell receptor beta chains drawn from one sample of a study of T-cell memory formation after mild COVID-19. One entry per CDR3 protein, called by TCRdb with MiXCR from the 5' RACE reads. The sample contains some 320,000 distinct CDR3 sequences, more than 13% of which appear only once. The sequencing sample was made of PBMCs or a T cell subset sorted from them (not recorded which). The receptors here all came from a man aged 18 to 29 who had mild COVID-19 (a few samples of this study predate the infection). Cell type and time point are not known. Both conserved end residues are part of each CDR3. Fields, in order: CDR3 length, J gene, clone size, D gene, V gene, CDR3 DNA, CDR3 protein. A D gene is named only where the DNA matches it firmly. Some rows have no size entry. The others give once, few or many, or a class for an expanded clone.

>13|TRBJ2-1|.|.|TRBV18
TGTGCCAGCTCCTCGACTCAATCTGTCGAGCAGTTCTTC
CASSSTQSVEQFF
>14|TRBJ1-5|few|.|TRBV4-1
TGCGCCAGCCTACGTCGCAGGGGCGGGCAGCCCCAGCATTTT
CASLRRRGGQPQHF
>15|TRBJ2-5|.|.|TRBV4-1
TGCGCCAGCAGCCAAGGGGTTCGAGAGCAAGAGACCCAGTACTTC
CASSQGVREQETQYF
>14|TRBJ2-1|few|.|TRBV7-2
TGTGCCAGCAGCTTAGCTGGGTGGGGGAATGAGCAGTTCTTC
CASSLAGWGNEQFF
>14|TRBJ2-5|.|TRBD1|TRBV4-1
TGCGCCAGCAGCCACGACGACAGGGGGCGGGCTTTTTACTTC
CASSHDDRGRAFYF
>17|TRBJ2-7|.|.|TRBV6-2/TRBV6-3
TGTGCCAGCAGCGACCCGGTTTCACGGCCGTTCTCCTACGAGCAGTACTTC
CASSDPVSRPFSYEQYF
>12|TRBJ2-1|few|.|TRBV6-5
TGTGCCAGCAGTCCCACAGGGACTCTTCAGTTCTTC
CASSPTGTLQFF
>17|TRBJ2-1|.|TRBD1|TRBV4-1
TGCGCCAGCAGTCGATTCAGTGAGGGGGCGTCCTACAATGAGCAGTTCTTC
CASSRFSEGASYNEQFF
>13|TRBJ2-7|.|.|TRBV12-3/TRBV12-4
TGTGCCAGCAGTTTAATCGGCAAGTACGAGCAGTACTTC
CASSLIGKYEQYF
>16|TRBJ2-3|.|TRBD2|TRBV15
TGTGCCACCAGCAGGGGACTAGCGGGGGTCACAGATACGCAGTATTTT
CATSRGLAGVTDTQYF
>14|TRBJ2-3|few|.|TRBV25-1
TGTGCCAGCAGTGAATACGCCGCAGGGACTACGCAGTATTTT
CASSEYAAGTTQYF
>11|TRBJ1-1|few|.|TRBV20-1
TGCAGTGCTAACAGGTGGGCTGAAGCTTTCTTT
CSANRWAEAFF
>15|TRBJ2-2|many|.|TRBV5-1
TGCGCCAGCAGCTTGCTGGCTAGCGAGACCGGGGAGCTGTTTTTT
CASSLLASETGELFF
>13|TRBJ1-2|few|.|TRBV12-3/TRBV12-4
TGTGCCAGCAGTGACCGGGGGAGTTATGGCTACACCTTC
CASSDRGSYGYTF
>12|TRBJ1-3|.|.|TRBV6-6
TGTGCCAGCAGGGTCCCTGGAAACACCATATATTTC
CASRVPGNTIYF
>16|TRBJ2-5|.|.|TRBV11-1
TGTGCCAGCAGCCCACGGGGGGCCCCTTACCAAGAGACCCAGTACTTC
CASSPRGAPYQETQYF
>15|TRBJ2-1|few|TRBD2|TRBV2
TGTGCCAGCAGTGACCGGACTAGCGGCCGCAATGAGCAGTTCTTC
CASSDRTSGRNEQFF
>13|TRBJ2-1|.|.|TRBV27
TGTGCCAGCAGTTTCCCCTCGACACGAGAGCAGTTCTTC
CASSFPSTREQFF